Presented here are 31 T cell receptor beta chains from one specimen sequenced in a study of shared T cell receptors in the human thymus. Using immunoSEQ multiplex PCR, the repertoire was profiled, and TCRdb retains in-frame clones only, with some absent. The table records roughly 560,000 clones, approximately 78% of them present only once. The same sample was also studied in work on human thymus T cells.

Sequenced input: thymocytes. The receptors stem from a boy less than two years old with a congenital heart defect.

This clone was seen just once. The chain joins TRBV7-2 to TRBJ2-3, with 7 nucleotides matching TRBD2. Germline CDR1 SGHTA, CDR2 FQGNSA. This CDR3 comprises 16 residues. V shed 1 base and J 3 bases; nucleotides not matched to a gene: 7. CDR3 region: CASSLGGGGETDTQYF. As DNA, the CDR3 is TGTGCCAGCAGCTTAGGGGGGGGAGGGGAGACAGATACGCAGTATTTT.

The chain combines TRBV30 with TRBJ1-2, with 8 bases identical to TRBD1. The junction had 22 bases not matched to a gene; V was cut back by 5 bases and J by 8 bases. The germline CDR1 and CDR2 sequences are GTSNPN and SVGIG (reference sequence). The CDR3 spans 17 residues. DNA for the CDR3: TGTGCCTGGTCACCGCCACCTCCTCAGGGGGCCCTTATGGGCTACACCTTC. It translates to CAWSPPPPQGALMGYTF.

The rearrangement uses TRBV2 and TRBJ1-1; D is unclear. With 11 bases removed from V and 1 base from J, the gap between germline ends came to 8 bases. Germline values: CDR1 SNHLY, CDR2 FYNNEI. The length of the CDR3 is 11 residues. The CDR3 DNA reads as TGTGCCGGGCACCGGAACACTGAAGCTTTCTTT. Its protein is CAGHRNTEAFF.

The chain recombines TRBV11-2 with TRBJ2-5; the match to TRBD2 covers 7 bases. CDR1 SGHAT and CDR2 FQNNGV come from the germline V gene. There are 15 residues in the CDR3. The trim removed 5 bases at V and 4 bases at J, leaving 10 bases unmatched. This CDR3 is CASSLSGGMGETQYF. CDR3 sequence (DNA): TGTGCCAGCAGCCTGTCGGGGGGAATGGGAGAGACCCAGTACTTC.

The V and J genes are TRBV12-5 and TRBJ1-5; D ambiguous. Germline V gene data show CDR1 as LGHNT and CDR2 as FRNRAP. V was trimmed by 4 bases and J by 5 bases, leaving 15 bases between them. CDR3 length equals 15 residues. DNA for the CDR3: TGTGCTAGTGGTTGCGACTCCGGGAGAGATCAGCCCCAGCATTTT. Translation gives CASGCDSGRDQPQHF.

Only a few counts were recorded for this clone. CDR3: CASTLGRTSGRAISNEQFF. The CDR3 DNA follows: TGTGCCAGCACCCTGGGCCGGACTAGCGGGAGGGCCATTTCCAATGAGCAGTTCTTC. The chain joins TRBV28 to TRBJ2-1, with TRBD2 identical over 15 bases. V shed 7 bases, J shed 6 bases, and the junction held 16 bases outside the gene matches. Looked up from germline, CDR1 is MDHEN and CDR2 is SYDVKM. This CDR3 spans 19 amino acids.

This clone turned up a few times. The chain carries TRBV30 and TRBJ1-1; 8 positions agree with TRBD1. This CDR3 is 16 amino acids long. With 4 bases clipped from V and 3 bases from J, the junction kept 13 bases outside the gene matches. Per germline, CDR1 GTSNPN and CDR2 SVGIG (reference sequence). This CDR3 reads CAWNSRTGPGDTEAFF. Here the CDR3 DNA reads TGTGCCTGGAATTCCCGGACAGGGCCGGGAGACACTGAAGCTTTCTTT.

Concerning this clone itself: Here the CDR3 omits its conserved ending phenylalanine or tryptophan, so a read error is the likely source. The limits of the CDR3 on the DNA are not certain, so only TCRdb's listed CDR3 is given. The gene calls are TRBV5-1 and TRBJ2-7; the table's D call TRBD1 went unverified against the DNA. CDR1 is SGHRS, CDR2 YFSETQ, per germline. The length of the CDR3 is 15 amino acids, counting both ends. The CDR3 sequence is CASSLAGQPYEQYFR.

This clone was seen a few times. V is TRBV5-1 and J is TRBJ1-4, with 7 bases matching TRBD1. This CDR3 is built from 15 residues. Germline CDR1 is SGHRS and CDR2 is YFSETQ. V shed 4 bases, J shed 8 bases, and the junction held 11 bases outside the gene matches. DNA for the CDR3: TGCGCCAGCAGCCCCGGAGGGGGCAGGGACGAAAAACTGTTTTTT. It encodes CASSPGGGRDEKLFF.

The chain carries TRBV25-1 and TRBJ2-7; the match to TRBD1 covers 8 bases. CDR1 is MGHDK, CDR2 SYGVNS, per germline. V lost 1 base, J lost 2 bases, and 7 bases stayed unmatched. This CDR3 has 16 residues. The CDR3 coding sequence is TGTGCCAGCAGTGAATCCCCAGGGGGCGGACCCTACGAGCAGTACTTC. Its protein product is CASSESPGGGPYEQYF.

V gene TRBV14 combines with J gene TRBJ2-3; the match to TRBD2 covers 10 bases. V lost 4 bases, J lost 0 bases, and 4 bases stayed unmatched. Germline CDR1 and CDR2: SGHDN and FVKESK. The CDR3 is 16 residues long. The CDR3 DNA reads TGTGCCAGCAGCCCCCGGACTAGCGGAAGCACAGATACGCAGTATTTT. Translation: CASSPRTSGSTDTQYF.

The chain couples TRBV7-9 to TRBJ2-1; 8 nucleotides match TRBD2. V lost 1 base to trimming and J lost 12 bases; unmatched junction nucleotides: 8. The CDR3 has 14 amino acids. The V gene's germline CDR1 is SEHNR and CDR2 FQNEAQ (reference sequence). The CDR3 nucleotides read TGTGCCAGCAGCTTAGAGGGACTAGGGTTTTGGCAGTTCTTC. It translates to CASSLEGLGFWQFF.

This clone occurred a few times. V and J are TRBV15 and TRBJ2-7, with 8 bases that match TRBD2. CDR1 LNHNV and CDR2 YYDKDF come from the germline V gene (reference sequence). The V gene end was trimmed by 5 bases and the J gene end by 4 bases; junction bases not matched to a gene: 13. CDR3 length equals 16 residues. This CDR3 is CATSPEPTSVEYEQYF. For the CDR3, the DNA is TGTGCCACCAGCCCAGAACCGACTAGCGTCGAATACGAGCAGTACTTC.

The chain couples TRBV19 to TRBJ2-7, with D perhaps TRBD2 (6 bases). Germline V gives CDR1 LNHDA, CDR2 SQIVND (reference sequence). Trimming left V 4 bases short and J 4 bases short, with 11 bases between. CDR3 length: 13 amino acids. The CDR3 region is CASSTRRGYEQYF. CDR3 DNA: TGTGCCAGTAGTACCCGTCGGGGGTACGAGCAGTACTTC. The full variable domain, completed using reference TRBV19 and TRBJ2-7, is DGGITQSPKYLFRKEGQNVTLSCEQNLNHDAMYWYRQDPGQGLRLIYYSQIVNDFQKGDIAEGYSVSREKKESFPLTVTSAQKNPTAFYLCASSTRRGYEQYFGPGTRLTVT.

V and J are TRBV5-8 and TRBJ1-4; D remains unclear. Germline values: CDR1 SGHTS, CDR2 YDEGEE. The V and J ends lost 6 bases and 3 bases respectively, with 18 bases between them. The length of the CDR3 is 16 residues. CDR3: CASTCFTGSPNEKLFF. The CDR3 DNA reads TGTGCCAGCACCTGTTTTACGGGATCGCCTAATGAAAAACTGTTTTTT.

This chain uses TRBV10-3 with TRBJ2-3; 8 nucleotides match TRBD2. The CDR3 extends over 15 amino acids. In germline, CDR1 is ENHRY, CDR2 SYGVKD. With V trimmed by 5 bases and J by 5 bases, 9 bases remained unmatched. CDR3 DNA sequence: TGTGCCATCAGTACCGATTGGACTAGCCTAGATACGCAGTATTTT. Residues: CAISTDWTSLDTQYF.

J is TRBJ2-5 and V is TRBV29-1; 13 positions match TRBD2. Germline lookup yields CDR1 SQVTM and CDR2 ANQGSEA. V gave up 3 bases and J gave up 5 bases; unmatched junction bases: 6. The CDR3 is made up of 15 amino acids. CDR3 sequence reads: CSVDRTSGSGETQYF. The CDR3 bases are TGCAGCGTTGATCGGACTAGCGGGAGTGGGGAGACCCAGTACTTC.

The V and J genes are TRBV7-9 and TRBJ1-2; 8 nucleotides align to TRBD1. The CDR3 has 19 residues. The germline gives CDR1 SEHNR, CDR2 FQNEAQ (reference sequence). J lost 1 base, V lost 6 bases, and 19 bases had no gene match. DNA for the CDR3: TGTGCCAGCAGTCCCTTTGGTACTAAGCGGACAGGGTTTAACTATGGCTACACCTTC. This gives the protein CASSPFGTKRTGFNYGYTF.

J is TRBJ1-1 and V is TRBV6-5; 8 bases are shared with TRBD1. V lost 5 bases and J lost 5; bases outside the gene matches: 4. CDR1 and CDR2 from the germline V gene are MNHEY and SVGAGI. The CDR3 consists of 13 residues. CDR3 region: CASSPGGRTEAFF. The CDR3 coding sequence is TGTGCCAGCAGTCCAGGGGGCAGGACTGAAGCTTTCTTT.

The CDR3 DNA reads TGCGCCAGCAGCCTCTCGTCGGGACTAGCTCCCCACGAGCAGTACTTC. The encoded protein is CASSLSSGLAPHEQYF. The J gene is TRBJ2-7, the V gene TRBV4-3; 9 bases line up with TRBD2. In germline, CDR1 is LGHNA, CDR2 YSLEER. The CDR3 contains 16 residues. V was pared by 4 bases and J by 5 bases, with 12 bases of the junction left unmatched.

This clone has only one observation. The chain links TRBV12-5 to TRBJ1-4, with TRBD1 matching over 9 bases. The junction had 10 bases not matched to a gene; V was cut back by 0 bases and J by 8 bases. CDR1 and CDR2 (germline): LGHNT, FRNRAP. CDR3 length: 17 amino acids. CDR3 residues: CASGLVPAGQGGEKLFF. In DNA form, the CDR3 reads TGTGCTAGTGGTTTGGTACCCGCGGGACAGGGAGGGGAAAAACTGTTTTTT.

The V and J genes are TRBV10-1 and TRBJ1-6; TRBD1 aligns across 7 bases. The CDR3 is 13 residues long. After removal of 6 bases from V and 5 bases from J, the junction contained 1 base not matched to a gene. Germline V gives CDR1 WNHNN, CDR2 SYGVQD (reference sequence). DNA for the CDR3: TGCGCCAGCAGCGGGACAGATAATTCACCCCTCCACTTT. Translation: CASSGTDNSPLHF.

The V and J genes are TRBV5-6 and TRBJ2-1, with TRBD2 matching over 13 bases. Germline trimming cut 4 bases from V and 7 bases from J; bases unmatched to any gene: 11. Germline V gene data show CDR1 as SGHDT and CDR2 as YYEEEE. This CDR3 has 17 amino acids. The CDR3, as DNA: TGTGCCAGCAGCCAGCCCCCCACTAGCGGGAGGGAGAATGAGCAGTTCTTC. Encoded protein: CASSQPPTSGRENEQFF.

CDR3 DNA: TGTGCCAGCAGCTTACCGGGACAGAACTATGGCTACACCTTC. Translating gives CASSLPGQNYGYTF. The chain recombines TRBV7-9 with TRBJ1-2; the match to TRBD1 covers 7 bases. This CDR3 is built from 14 residues. Germline CDR1 SEHNR, CDR2 FQNEAQ (reference sequence). Trimming removed 2 bases from V and 2 bases from J; junction bases left unmatched: 2.

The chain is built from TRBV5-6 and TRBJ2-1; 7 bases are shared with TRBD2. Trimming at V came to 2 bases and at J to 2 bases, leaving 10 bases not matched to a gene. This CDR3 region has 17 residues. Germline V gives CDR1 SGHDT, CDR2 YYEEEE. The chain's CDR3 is CASSLVGGGLPYNEQFF. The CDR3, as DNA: TGTGCCAGCAGCTTAGTGGGGGGAGGGCTCCCCTACAATGAGCAGTTCTTC.

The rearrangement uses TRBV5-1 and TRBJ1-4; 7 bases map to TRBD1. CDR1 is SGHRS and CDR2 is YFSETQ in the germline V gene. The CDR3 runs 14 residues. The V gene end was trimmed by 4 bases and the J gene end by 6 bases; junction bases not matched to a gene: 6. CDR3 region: CASSQLQGDEKLFF. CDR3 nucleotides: TGCGCCAGCAGCCAGCTCCAGGGGGATGAAAAACTGTTTTTT.

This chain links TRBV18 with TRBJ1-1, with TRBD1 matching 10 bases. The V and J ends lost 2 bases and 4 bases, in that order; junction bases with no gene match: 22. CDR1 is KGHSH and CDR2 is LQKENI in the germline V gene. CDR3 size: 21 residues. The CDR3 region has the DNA TGTGCCAGCTCACCATCGATCGTTGACCGGGACAGGGGCCTCGGGGGCACTGAAGCTTTCTTT. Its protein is CASSPSIVDRDRGLGGTEAFF.

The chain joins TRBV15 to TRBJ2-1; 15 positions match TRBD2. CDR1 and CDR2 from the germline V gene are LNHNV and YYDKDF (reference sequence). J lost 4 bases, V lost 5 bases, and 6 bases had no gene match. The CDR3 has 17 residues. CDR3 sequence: CATSGGTSGRNYNEQFF. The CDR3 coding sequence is TGTGCCACCAGCGGGGGGACTAGCGGGAGGAATTACAATGAGCAGTTCTTC.

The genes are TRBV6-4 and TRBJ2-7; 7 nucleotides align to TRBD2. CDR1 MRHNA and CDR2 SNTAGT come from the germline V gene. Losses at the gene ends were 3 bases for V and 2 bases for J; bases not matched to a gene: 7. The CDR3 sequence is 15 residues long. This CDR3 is CASSERLAPTYEQYF. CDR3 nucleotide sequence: TGTGCCAGCAGTGAACGACTAGCTCCAACCTACGAGCAGTACTTC.

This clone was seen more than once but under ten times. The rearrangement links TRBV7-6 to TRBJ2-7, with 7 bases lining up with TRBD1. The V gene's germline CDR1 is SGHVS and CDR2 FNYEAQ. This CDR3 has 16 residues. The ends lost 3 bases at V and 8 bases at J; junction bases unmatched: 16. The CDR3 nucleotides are TGTGCCAGCAGCTTGTTCCGGGACAGCACTGGGCGAAAGCAGTACTTC. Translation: CASSLFRDSTGRKQYF.

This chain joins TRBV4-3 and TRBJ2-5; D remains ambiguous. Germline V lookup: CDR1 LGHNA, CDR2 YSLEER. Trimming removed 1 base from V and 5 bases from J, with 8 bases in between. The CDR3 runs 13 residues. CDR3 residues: CASSQVPAETQYF. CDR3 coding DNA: TGCGCCAGCAGCCAAGTACCAGCGGAGACCCAGTACTTC.